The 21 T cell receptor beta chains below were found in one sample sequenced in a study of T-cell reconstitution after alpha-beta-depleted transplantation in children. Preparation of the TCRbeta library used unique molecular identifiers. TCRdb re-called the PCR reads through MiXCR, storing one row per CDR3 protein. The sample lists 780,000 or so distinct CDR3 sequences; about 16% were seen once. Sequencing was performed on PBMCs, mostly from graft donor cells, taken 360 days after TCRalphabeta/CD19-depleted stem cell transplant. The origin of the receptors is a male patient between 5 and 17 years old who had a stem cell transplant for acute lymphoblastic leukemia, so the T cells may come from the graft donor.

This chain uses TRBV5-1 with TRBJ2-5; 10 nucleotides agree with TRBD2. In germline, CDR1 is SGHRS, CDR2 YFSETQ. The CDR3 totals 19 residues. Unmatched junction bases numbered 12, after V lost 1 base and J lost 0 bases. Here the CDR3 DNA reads TGCGCCAGCAGCTTGTGGGCAACTGGACTAGCGGCGTACCAAGAGACCCAGTACTTC. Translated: CASSLWATGLAAYQETQYF.

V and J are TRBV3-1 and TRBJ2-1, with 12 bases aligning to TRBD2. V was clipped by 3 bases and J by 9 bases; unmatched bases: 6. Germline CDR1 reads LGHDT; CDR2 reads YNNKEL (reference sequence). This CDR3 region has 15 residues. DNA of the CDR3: TGTGCCAGCAGCCATTCGGGACTAGCGGGTGGTGAGCAGTTCTTC. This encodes CASSHSGLAGGEQFF.

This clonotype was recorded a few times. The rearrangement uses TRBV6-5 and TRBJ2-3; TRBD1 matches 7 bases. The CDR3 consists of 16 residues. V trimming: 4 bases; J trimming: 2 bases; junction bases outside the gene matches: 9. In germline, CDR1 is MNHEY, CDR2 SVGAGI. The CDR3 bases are TGTGCCAGCAGTTCCCTGGACAGGCTTTCCACAGATACGCAGTATTTT. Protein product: CASSSLDRLSTDTQYF.

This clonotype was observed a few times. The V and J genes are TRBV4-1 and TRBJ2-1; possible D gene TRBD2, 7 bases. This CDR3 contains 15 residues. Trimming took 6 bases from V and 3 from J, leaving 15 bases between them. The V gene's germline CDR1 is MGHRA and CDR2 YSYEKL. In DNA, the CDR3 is TGCGCCAGCAGAATGGGGGGGGCGAACTACAATGAGCAGTTCTTC. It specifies CASRMGGANYNEQFF.

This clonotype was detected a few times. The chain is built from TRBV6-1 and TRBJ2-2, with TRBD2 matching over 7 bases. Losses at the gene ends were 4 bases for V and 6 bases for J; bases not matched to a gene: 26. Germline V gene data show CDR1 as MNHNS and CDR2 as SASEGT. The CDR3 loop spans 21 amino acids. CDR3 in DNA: TGTGCCAGCAGTGCGATCTCTGCCTGGGGGAGCCAAGCGGGACGGCCCGGGGAGCTGTTTTTT. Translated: CASSAISAWGSQAGRPGELFF.

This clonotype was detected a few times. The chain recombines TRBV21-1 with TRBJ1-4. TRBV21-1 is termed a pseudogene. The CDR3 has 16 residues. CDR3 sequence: CASSKDEGATNEKLFF. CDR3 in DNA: TGTGCCAGCAGCAAAGACGAAGGGGCAACTAATGAAAAACTGTTTTTT.

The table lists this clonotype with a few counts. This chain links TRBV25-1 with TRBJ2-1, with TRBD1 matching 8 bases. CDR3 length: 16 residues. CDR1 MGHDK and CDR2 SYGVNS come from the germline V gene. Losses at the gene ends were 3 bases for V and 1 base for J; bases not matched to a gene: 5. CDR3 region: CASSDHTGGSYNEQFF. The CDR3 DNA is TGTGCCAGCAGTGACCACACAGGGGGGTCCTACAATGAGCAGTTCTTC.

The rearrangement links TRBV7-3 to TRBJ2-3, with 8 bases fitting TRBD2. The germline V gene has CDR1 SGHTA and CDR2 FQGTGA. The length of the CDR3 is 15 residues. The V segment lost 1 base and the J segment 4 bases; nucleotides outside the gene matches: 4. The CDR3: CASSLKAGVADTQYF. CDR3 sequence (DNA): TGTGCCAGCAGCTTAAAAGCGGGAGTGGCAGATACGCAGTATTTT.

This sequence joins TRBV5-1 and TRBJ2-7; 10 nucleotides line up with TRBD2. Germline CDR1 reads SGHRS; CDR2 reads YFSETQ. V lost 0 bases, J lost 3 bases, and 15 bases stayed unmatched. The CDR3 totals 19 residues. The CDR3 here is CASSLARAGGSLVIYEQYF. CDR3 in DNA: TGCGCCAGCAGCTTGGCCAGAGCGGGAGGGTCGTTGGTGATCTACGAGCAGTACTTC.

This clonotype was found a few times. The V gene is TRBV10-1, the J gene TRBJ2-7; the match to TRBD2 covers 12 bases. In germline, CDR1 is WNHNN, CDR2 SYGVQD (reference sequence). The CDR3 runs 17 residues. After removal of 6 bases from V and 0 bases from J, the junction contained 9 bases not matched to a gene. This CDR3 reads CASSHGLAGRSSYEQYF. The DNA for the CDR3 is TGCGCCAGCAGCCATGGACTAGCGGGAAGGAGCTCCTACGAGCAGTACTTC.

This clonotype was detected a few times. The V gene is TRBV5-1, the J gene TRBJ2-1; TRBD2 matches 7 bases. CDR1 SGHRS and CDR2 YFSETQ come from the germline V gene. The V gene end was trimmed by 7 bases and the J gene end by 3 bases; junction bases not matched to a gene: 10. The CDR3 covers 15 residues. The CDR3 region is CASERGSGVYNEQFF. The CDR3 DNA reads TGCGCCAGCGAGCGCGGGAGCGGTGTCTACAATGAGCAGTTCTTC. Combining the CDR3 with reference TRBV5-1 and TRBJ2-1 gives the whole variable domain KAGVTQTPRYLIKTRGQQVTLSCSPISGHRSVSWYQQTPGQGLQFLFEYFSETQRNKGNFPGRFSGRQFSNSRSEMNVSTLELGDSALYLCASERGSGVYNEQFFGPGTRLTVL.

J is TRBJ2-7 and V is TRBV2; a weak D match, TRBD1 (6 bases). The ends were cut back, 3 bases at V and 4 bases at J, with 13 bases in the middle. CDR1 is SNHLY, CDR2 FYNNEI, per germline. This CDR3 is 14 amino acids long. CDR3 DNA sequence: TGTGCCAGCAGTGATAGGGACAATCTGTACGAGCAGTACTTC. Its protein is CASSDRDNLYEQYF.

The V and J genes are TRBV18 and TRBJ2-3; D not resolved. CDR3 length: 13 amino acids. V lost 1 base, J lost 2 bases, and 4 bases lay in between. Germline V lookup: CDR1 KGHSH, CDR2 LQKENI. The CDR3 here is CASSPLDTDTQYF. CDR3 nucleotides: TGTGCCAGCTCACCACTCGACACAGATACGCAGTATTTT.

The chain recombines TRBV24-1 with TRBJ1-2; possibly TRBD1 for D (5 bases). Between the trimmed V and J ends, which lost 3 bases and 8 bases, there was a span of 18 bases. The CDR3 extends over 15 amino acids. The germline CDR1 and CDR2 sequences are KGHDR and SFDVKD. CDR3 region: CATSDPGTEISGYTF. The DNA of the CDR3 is TGTGCCACCAGTGATCCCGGGACGGAAATTAGCGGCTACACCTTC.

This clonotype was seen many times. The CDR3 coding sequence is TGCGCCAGCAGCTTGTCAACAGGGAGGGGATTGAACACTGAAGCTTTCTTT. Protein: CASSLSTGRGLNTEAFF. This chain joins TRBV5-1 and TRBJ1-1; maybe TRBD1 (6 bases). V was shortened by 1 base and J by 0 bases, with 16 bases between the two germline ends. The CDR3 covers 17 residues. Germline V lookup: CDR1 SGHRS, CDR2 YFSETQ.

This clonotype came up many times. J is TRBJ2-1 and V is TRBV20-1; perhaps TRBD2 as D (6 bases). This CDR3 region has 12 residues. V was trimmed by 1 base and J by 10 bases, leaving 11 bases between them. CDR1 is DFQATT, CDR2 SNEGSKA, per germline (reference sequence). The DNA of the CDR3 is TGCAGTGCTAGAGGGGGGGTAGGGGAGCAGTTCTTC. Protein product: CSARGGVGEQFF.

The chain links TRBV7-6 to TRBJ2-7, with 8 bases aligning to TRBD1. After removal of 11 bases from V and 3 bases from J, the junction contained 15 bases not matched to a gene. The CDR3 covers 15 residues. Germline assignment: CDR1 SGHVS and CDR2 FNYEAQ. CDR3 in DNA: TGTGCCCTCAGCCCCCCGGAGACAGGGGACTACGAGCAGTACTTC. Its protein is CALSPPETGDYEQYF.

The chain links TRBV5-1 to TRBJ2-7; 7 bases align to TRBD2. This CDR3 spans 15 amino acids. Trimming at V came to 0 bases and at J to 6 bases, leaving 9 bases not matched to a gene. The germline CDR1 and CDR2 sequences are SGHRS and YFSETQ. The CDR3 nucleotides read TGCGCCAGCAGCTTGGCAGGGACTACCGTGGGCGAGCAGTACTTC. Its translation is CASSLAGTTVGEQYF.

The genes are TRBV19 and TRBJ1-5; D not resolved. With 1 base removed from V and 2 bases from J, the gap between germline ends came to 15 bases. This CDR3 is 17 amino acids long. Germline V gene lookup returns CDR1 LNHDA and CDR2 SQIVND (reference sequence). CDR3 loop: CASSIGGQVRGNQPQHF. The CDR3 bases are TGTGCCAGTAGTATAGGAGGGCAGGTAAGGGGCAATCAGCCCCAGCATTTT.

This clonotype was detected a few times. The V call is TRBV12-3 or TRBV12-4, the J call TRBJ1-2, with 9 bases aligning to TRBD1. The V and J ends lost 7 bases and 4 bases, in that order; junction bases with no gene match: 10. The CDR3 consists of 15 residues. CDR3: CASTTGQGRIYGYTF. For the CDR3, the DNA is TGTGCCAGCACAACCGGACAGGGGCGGATCTATGGCTACACCTTC.

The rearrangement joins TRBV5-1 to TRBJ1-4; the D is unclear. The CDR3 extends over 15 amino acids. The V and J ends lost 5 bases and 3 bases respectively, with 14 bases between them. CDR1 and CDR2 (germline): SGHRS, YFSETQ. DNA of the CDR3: TGCGCCAGCAGGTCTGACCGTTCGTCTAATGAAAAACTGTTTTTT. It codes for CASRSDRSSNEKLFF.